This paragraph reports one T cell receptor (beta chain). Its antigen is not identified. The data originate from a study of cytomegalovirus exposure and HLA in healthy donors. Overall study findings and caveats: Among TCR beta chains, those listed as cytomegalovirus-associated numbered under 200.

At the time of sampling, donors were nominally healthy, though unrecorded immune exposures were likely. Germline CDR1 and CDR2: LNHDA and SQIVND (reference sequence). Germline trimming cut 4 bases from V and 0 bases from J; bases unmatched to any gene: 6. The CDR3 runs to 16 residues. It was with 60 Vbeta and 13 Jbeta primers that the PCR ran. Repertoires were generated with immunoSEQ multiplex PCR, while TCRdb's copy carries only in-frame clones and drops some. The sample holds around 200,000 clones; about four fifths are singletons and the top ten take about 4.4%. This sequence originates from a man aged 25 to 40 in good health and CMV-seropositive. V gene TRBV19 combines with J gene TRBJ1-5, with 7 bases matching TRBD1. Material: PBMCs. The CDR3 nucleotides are TGTGCCAGTAGTAAGGGACAGACTATTAGCAATCAGCCCCAGCATTTT. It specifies CASSKGQTISNQPQHF.